The entry that follows covers one T cell receptor (beta chain) sequence. The data originate from a study of blood T cell repertoires in COVID-19. Study details: Acute and convalescent COVID-19 specimens originated in the United States, Italy and Spain.

Original processing methods: Reference gene primer amplification gave nucleated cell count estimates. The data were produced by immunoSEQ multiplex PCR, yet TCRdb's version contains in-frame clones alone and is incomplete. Clone size and the V and J calls come from that table; the DNA yielded D and trimming. The profile shows over 200,000 clones, under 90% of them singletons. Germline V CDR1 and CDR2: DFQATT, SNEGSKA (reference sequence). With V trimmed by 6 bases and J by 4 bases, 15 bases remained unmatched. This CDR3 spans 16 amino acids. The V gene is TRBV20-1, the J gene TRBJ1-2; 9 bases are shared with TRBD1. Sequencing input: peripheral blood. The clonotype originates from a man aged 50 or older with COVID-19, enrolled during active disease. The CDR3 DNA follows: TGCAGTGCAAGTCCCGGGACAGGGTTACTATTCTATGGCTACACCTTC. Translating gives CSASPGTGLLFYGYTF.